This passage covers 21 T cell receptor beta chains from one sample sequenced in a study of vaccination effects on CD4 cells after COVID-19. Produced via immunoSEQ multiplex PCR; TCRdb's table is partial and in-frame only. This sample has about 15,000 clones, with about 74% found just once. Their antigens are not known. Before sequencing took place, the ViraFEST assay used viral peptide pools to expand antigen-specific CD4+ T cells. Culture proceeded for about ten days, and CD4+ T cells were then isolated. From March to December 2020, the person had a SARS-CoV-2 infection that was confirmed by PCR. As their vaccination, participants received two doses of either BNT162b2 or mRNA-1273. The material was CD4+ T cells from PBMCs cultured with SARS-CoV-2 spike peptides, obtained after COVID-19 vaccination. The receptors were sampled from a human donor who had a prior SARS-CoV-2 infection.

This clone occurred once. This chain joins TRBV9 and TRBJ2-2; D gene uncertain. V lost 5 bases and J lost 8, with 10 bases in between. The CDR3 totals 12 residues. CDR1 SGDLS and CDR2 YYNGEE come from the germline V gene. The CDR3 sequence is CASRDPLGELFF. The CDR3 coding sequence is TGTGCCAGCAGAGATCCTCTAGGGGAGCTGTTTTTT.

The rearrangement joins TRBV4-2 to TRBJ1-4; unclear D gene. The CDR3 consists of 16 residues. Looked up from germline, CDR1 is LGHNA and CDR2 is YNFKEQ. Between the trimmed V and J ends, which lost 0 bases and 0 bases, there was a span of 8 bases. CDR3 loop: CASSQDPGPTNEKLFF. As DNA, the CDR3 is TGTGCCAGCAGCCAAGACCCAGGCCCAACTAATGAAAAACTGTTTTTT.

The table lists this clone with a count of one. The chain couples TRBV5-4 to TRBJ2-1; tentatively, D is TRBD1 or TRBD2 (5 bases each). V was trimmed by 6 bases and J by 0 bases, leaving 19 bases between them. CDR3 length: 17 amino acids. Germline CDR1 reads SGHNT; CDR2 reads YYREEE (reference sequence). The CDR3 is CASTTGADRSSYNEQFF. In DNA, the CDR3 is TGTGCCAGCACTACCGGGGCGGATCGAAGCTCCTACAATGAGCAGTTCTTC.

A single count supports this clone. The chain is built from TRBV4-3 and TRBJ2-3; D is tentatively TRBD1 or TRBD2 (5 bases each). Trimming cost V 0 bases and J 0 bases, with 16 bases left between them. Germline CDR1 is LGHNA and CDR2 is YSLEER. The CDR3 totals 18 residues. CDR3 sequence: CASSQDRGSAASTDTQYF. Written as DNA, the CDR3 is TGCGCCAGCAGCCAAGATAGGGGTAGCGCAGCTAGCACAGATACGCAGTATTTT.

V and J are TRBV18 and TRBJ1-2; D is ambiguous. The V and J ends lost 3 bases and 4 bases respectively, with 12 bases between them. Germline CDR1 reads KGHSH; CDR2 reads LQKENI. The CDR3 spans 14 residues. In DNA, the CDR3 is TGTGCCAGCTCACCCTCCGGGCAGTTCTATGGCTACACCTTC. Translation gives CASSPSGQFYGYTF. The entire variable domain, with the rest obtained from reference TRBV18 and TRBJ1-2, is as follows: NAGVMQNPRHLVRRRGQEARLRCSPMKGHSHVYWYRQLPEEGLKFMVYLQKENIIDESGMPKERFSAEFPKEGPSILRIQQVVRGDSAAYFCASSPSGQFYGYTFGSGTRLTVV.

CDR3 amino acids: CASSLAGGFVNEQFF. The CDR3, as DNA: TGTGCCAGCAGCTTAGCGGGAGGGTTTGTCAATGAGCAGTTCTTC. The V and J genes are TRBV7-3 and TRBJ2-1; 9 nucleotides agree with TRBD2. Germline loops: CDR1 SGHTA, CDR2 FQGTGA. V was pared by 2 bases and J by 6 bases, with 5 bases of the junction left unmatched. The CDR3 contains 15 residues.

The chain links TRBV10-3 to TRBJ2-7; 9 bases match TRBD1. Per the germline V gene, CDR1 is ENHRY and CDR2 is SYGVKD. V shed 4 bases and J 6 bases; nucleotides not matched to a gene: 13. The CDR3 covers 16 residues. CDR3 sequence reads: CAISGKQGAPLIEQYF. The CDR3 region has the DNA TGTGCCATCAGTGGTAAACAGGGGGCTCCCCTTATCGAGCAGTACTTC.

This chain uses TRBV9 with TRBJ1-2; D gene unclear. Germline V gene lookup returns CDR1 SGDLS and CDR2 YYNGEE. CDR3 length: 12 residues. V dropped 4 bases and J dropped 5 bases, with 9 bases sitting between them. The CDR3 coding sequence is TGTGCCAGCAGCCCCGAGAAGTATGGCTACACCTTC. Protein sequence: CASSPEKYGYTF.

CDR3 nucleotide sequence: TGTGCCAGCTCACCAGGGATTGTGGAGGGCTACACCTTC. Its translation is CASSPGIVEGYTF. J is TRBJ1-2 and V is TRBV18, with unresolved D. Trimming removed 2 bases from V and 8 bases from J, with 12 bases in between. Germline CDR1 reads KGHSH; CDR2 reads LQKENI. The CDR3 totals 13 residues.

The chain recombines TRBV29-1 with TRBJ2-3; TRBD2 is a possible D gene (6 bases). The CDR3 covers 13 residues. V shed 7 bases and J shed 5 bases, with 16 bases lying between them. Per germline, CDR1 SQVTM and CDR2 ANQGSEA. In DNA, the CDR3 is TGCAGCGGAGATAGCGGAGGGGTAGATACGCAGTATTTT. Translated, it gives CSGDSGGVDTQYF.

The CDR3 nucleotides are TGTGCCAGCAGTCCACTAGCGGGAGAGTCCAATGAGCAGTTCTTC. The encoded protein is CASSPLAGESNEQFF. The chain is built from TRBV3-1 (or the pseudogene TRBV3-2) and TRBJ2-1, with TRBD2 matching 11 bases. The CDR3 loop spans 15 amino acids. Germline V gene data show CDR1 as LGHDT and CDR2 as YNNKEL (reference sequence). J lost 6 bases, V lost 6 bases, and 7 bases had no gene match.

V usage is TRBV5-1 and J usage is TRBJ2-1, with TRBD1 matching over 10 bases. Looked up from germline, CDR1 is SGHRS and CDR2 is YFSETQ. This CDR3 is built from 16 residues. J lost 6 bases, V lost 4 bases, and 10 bases had no gene match. CDR3 DNA sequence: TGCGCCAGCAGCCGAACCGTACGGACAGGGGGCAATGAGCAGTTCTTC. It is translated as CASSRTVRTGGNEQFF.

This clone was found once. The V gene is TRBV4-2, the J gene TRBJ2-3, with no clear D. The CDR3 spans 14 residues. Trimming stripped 3 bases from V and 4 bases from J, with 11 bases between. Per germline, CDR1 LGHNA and CDR2 YNFKEQ. CDR3: CASSHSNTADTQYF. The DNA for the CDR3 is TGTGCCAGCAGCCACTCCAACACAGCAGATACGCAGTATTTT.

DNA of the CDR3: TGCGCCAGCAGCTTGGCCGGGACAACCCAAGAGACCCAGTACTTC. Translated, it gives CASSLAGTTQETQYF. The chain carries TRBV5-1 and TRBJ2-5, with TRBD1 as a possible D gene (6 bases). This CDR3 has 15 amino acids. Germline loops: CDR1 SGHRS, CDR2 YFSETQ. V lost 0 bases and J 1 base, leaving 10 bases between the germline ends.

The chain has TRBV2 and TRBJ1-1, with D perhaps matching TRBD1 (6 bases). CDR1 and CDR2 from the germline V gene are SNHLY and FYNNEI. The CDR3 spans 14 residues. V dropped 6 bases and J dropped 5 bases, with 16 bases sitting between them. This chain's CDR3 is CASSETRGGTEAFF. The CDR3 bases are TGTGCCAGCAGCGAGACCAGAGGGGGGACTGAAGCTTTCTTT. Looking up the rest from reference TRBV2 and TRBJ1-1 gives the full variable domain: EPEVTQTPSHQVTQMGQEVILRCVPISNHLYFYWYRQILGQKVEFLVSFYNNEISEKSEIFDDQFSVERPDGSNFTLKIRSTKLEDSAMYFCASSETRGGTEAFFGQGTRLTVV.

This clone has only one observation. The chain couples TRBV5-4 to TRBJ1-1; 10 positions match TRBD1. The CDR3 has 15 residues. CDR1 and CDR2 from the germline V gene are SGHNT and YYREEE (reference sequence). J gave up 5 bases and V 3 bases, and 7 bases lay outside the gene matches. CDR3 region: CASSSSGTGETEAFF. The CDR3 region has the DNA TGTGCCAGCAGCTCTTCCGGGACAGGGGAAACTGAAGCTTTCTTT.

The chain carries TRBV5-1 and TRBJ2-7, with D perhaps TRBD2 (6 bases). The CDR3 contains 15 residues. V was shortened by 4 bases and J by 2 bases, with 16 bases between the two germline ends. Germline V gene sequence: CDR1 SGHRS, CDR2 YFSETQ. CDR3 residues: CASSPGTFQPYEQYF. The CDR3 DNA follows: TGCGCCAGCAGCCCTGGGACTTTCCAACCCTACGAGCAGTACTTC.

The CDR3 nucleotides are TGTGCCAGCAGCCAAGATTGGTCAGCTAACTATGGCTACACCTTC. It encodes CASSQDWSANYGYTF. The genes are TRBV3-1 (or the pseudogene TRBV3-2) and TRBJ1-2; D is unclear. The germline V and J ends were trimmed by 0 bases and 0 bases, with 8 bases remaining between them. CDR3 size: 15 residues. Germline V CDR1 and CDR2: LGHDT, YNNKEL (reference sequence).

This clone was seen a single time. The chain employs TRBV5-1 and TRBJ1-5, with 7 bases lining up with TRBD1. This CDR3 is built from 16 residues. The V segment lost 2 bases and the J segment 1 base; nucleotides outside the gene matches: 6. The germline gives CDR1 SGHRS, CDR2 YFSETQ. The CDR3: CASSLQGIGSNQPQHF. In DNA, the CDR3 is TGCGCCAGCAGCTTACAGGGGATCGGCAGCAATCAGCCCCAGCATTTT.

The V call is TRBV5-1, the J call TRBJ1-5; 9 bases align to TRBD1. The trim removed 4 bases at V and 6 bases at J, leaving 20 bases unmatched. The CDR3 consists of 19 residues. Germline values: CDR1 SGHRS, CDR2 YFSETQ. The CDR3 DNA reads as TGCGCCAGCAGCCCCAACGGGACAGGGTATGTTAGGGCTAGTCAGCCCCAGCATTTT. Amino acids: CASSPNGTGYVRASQPQHF.

The gene calls are TRBV6-4 and TRBJ2-1; a possible D gene is TRBD1 (6 bases). In germline, CDR1 is MRHNA, CDR2 SNTAGT. CDR3 length equals 13 residues. V was trimmed by 5 bases and J by 5 bases, leaving 10 bases between them. CDR3 region: CASSTHRDNEQFF. CDR3 in DNA: TGTGCCAGCAGTACCCACAGGGACAATGAGCAGTTCTTC.